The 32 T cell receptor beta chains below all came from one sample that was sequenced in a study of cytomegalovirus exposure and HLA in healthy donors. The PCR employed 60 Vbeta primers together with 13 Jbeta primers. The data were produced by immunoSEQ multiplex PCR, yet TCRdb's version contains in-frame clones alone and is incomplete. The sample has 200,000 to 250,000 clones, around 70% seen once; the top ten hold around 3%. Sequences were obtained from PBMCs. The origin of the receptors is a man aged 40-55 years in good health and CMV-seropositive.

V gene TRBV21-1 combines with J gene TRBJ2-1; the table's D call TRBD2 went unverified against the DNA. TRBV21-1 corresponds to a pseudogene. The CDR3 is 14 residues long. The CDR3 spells CASISAFLCGEQFF. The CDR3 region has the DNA TGTGCCAGCATTTCGGCATTCTTATGCGGTGAGCAGTTCTTC.

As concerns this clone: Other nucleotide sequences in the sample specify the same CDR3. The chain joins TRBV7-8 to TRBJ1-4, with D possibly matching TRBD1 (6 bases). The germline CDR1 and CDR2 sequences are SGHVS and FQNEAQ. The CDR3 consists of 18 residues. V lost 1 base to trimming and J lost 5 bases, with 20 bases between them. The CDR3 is CASSLGGALDRLNEKLFF. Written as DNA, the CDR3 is TGTGCCAGCAGCTTAGGAGGGGCCCTAGACAGGTTAAATGAAAAACTGTTTTTT. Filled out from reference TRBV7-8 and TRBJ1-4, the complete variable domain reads GAGVSQSPRYKVAKRGQDVALRCDPISGHVSLFWYQQALGQGPEFLTYFQNEAQLDKSGLPSDRFFAERPEGSVSTLKIQRTQQEDSAVYLCASSLGGALDRLNEKLFFGSGTQLSVL.

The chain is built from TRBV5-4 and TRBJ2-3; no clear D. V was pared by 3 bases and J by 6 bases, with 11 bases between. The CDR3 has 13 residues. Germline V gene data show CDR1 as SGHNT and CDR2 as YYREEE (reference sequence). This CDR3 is CASSSRLEDTQYF. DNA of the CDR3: TGTGCCAGCAGCTCGAGACTGGAGGATACGCAGTATTTT.

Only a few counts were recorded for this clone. Here the CDR3 reads CASSEIPGQGREKLFF. The CDR3, as DNA: TGTGCCAGCAGCGAAATACCGGGACAGGGGCGAGAAAAACTGTTTTTT. The chain uses TRBV21-1 and TRBJ1-4; the D segment call TRBD1 is taken from the table without a DNA check. TRBV21-1 is a documented pseudogene. The CDR3 totals 16 residues.

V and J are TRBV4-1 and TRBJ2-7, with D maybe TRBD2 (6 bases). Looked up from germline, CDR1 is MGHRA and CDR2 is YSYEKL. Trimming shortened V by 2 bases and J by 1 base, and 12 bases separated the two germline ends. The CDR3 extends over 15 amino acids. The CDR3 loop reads CASSQIGTGSYEQYF. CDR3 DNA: TGCGCCAGCAGCCAAATTGGGACTGGATCCTACGAGCAGTACTTC.

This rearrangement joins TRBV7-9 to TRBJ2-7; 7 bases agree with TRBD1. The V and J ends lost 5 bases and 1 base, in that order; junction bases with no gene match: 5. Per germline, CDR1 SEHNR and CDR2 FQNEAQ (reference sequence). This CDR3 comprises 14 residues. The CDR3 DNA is TGTGCCAGCAGCGTCCCGGGACAGTCCTACGAGCAGTACTTC. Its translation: CASSVPGQSYEQYF.

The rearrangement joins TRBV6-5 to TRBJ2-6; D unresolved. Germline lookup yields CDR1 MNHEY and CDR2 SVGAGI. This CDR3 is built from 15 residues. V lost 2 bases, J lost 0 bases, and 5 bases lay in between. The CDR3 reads CASSYLSSGANVLTF. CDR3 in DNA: TGTGCCAGCAGTTACCTAAGCTCTGGGGCCAACGTCCTGACTTTC.

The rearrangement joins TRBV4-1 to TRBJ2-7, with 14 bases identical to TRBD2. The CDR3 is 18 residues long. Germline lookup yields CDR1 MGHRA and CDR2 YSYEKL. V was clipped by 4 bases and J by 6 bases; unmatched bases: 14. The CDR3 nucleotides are TGCGCCAGCAGCCCTCTGGGACTAGCGGGGGTTCTCCCCCTCGAGCAGTACTTC. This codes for CASSPLGLAGVLPLEQYF.

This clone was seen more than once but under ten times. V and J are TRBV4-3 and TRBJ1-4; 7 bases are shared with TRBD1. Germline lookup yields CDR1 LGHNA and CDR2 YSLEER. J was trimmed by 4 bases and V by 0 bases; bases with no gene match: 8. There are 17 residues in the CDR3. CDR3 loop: CASSQDAKGAINEKLFF. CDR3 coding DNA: TGCGCCAGCAGCCAAGACGCAAAGGGGGCGATTAATGAAAAACTGTTTTTT.

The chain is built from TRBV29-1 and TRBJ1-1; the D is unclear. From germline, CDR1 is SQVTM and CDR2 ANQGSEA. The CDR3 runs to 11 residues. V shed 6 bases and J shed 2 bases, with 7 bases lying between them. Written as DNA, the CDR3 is TGCAGCGTCGTTATTAACACTGAAGCTTTCTTT. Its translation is CSVVINTEAFF. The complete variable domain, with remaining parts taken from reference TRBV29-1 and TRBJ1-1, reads SAVISQKPSRDICQRGTSLTIQCQVDSQVTMMFWYRQQPGQSLTLIATANQGSEATYESGFVIDKFPISRPNLTFSTLTVSNMSPEDSSIYLCSVVINTEAFFGQGTRLTVV.

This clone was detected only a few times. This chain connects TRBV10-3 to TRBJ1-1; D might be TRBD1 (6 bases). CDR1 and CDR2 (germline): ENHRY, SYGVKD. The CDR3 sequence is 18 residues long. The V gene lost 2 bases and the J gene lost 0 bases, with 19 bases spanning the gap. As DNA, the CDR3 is TGTGCCATCAGTGAGGTCCTGACCCCGGGACAAATGAACACTGAAGCTTTCTTT. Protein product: CAISEVLTPGQMNTEAFF.

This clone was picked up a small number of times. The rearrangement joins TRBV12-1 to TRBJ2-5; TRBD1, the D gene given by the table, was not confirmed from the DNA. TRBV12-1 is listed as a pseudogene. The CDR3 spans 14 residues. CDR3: CASSLADREETQYF. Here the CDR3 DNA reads TGTGCCAGCAGCTTGGCGGACAGAGAAGAGACCCAGTACTTC.

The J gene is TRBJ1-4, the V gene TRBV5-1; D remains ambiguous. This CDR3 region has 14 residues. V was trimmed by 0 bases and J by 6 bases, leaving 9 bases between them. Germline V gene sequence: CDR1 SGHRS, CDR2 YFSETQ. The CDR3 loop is CASSLGGSYEKLFF. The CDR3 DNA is TGCGCCAGCAGCTTGGGAGGCAGTTATGAAAAACTGTTTTTT.

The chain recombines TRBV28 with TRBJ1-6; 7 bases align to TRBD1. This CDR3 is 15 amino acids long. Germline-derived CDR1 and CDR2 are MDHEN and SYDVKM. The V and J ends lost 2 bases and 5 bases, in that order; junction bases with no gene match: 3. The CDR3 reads CASSLGDRDNSPLHF. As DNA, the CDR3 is TGTGCCAGCAGTTTAGGGGACAGAGATAATTCACCCCTCCACTTT.

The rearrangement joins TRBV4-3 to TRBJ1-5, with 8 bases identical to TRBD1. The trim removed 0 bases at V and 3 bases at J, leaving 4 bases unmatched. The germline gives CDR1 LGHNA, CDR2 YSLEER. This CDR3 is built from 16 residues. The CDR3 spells CASSQEYRGFNQPQHF. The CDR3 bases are TGCGCCAGCAGCCAAGAATACAGGGGGTTCAATCAGCCCCAGCATTTT.

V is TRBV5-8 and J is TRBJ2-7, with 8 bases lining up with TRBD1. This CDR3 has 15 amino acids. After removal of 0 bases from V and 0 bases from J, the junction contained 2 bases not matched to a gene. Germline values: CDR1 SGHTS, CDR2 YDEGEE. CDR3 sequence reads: CASSLVRGPSYEQYF. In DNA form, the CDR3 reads TGTGCCAGCAGCTTGGTCAGGGGGCCCTCCTACGAGCAGTACTTC.

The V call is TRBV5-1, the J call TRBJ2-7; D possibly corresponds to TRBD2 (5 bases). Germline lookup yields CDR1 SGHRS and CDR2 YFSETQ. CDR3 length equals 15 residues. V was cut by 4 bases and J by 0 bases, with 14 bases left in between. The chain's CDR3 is CASSPGLTSSYEQYF. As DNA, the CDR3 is TGCGCCAGCAGCCCAGGACTGACGAGCTCCTACGAGCAGTACTTC.

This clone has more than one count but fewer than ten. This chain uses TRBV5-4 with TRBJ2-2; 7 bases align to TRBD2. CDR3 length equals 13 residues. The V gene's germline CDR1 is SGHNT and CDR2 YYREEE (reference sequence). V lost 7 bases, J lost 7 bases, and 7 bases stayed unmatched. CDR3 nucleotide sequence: TGTGCCAGCGAGCGGGACTACAACGGGGAGCTGTTTTTT. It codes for CASERDYNGELFF.

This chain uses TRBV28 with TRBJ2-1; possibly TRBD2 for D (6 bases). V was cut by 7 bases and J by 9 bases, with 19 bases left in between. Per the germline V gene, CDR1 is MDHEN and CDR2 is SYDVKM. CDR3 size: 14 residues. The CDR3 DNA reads TGTGCCAGCAACGGGGGAAGGACCTTGGGTGAGCAGTTCTTC. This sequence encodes CASNGGRTLGEQFF.

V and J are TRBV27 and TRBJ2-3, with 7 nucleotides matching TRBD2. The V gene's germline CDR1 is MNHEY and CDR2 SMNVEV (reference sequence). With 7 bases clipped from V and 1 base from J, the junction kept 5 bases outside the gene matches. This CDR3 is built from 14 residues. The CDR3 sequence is CASTWAGGTDTQYF. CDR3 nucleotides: TGTGCCAGCACATGGGCGGGGGGCACAGATACGCAGTATTTT.

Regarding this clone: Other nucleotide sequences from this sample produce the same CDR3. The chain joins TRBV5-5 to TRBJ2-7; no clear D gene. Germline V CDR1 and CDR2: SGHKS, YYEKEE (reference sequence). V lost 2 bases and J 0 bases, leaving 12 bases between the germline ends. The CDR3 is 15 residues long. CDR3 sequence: CASSLTGASSYEQYF. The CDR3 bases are TGTGCCAGCAGCTTAACCGGTGCTTCCTCCTACGAGCAGTACTTC. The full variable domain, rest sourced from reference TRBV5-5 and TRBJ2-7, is DAGVTQSPTHLIKTRGQQVTLRCSPISGHKSVSWYQQVLGQGPQFIFQYYEKEERGRGNFPDRFSARQFPNYSSELNVNALLLGDSALYLCASSLTGASSYEQYFGPGTRLTVT.

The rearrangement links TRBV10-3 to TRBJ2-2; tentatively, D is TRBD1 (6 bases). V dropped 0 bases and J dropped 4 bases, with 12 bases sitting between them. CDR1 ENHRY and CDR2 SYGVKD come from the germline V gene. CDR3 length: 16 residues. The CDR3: CAISESDRLGTGELFF. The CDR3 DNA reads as TGTGCCATCAGTGAGTCCGACAGGTTAGGCACCGGGGAGCTGTTTTTT.

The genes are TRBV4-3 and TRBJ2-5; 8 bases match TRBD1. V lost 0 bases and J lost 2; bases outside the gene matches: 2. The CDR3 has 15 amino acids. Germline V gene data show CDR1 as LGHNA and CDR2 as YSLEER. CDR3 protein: CASSQDWTGQETQYF. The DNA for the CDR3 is TGCGCCAGCAGCCAAGATTGGACAGGGCAAGAGACCCAGTACTTC.

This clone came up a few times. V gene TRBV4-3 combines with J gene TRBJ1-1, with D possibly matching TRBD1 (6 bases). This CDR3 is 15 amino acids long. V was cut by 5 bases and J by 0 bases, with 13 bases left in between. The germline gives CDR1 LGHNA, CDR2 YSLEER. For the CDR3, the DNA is TGCGCCAGCAGCGTCGAGACAGGAGTGAACACTGAAGCTTTCTTT. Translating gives CASSVETGVNTEAFF.

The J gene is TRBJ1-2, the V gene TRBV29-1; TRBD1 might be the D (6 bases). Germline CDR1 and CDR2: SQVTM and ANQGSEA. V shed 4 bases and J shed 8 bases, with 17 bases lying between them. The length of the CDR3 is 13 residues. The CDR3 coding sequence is TGCAGCGTTGTCCAGGGGCTTACTTACGGCTACACCTTC. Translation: CSVVQGLTYGYTF.

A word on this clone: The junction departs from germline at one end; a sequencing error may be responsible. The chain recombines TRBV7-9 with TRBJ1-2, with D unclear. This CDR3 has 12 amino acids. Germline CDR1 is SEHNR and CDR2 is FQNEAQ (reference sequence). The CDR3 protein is CSSSFRGDGYTF. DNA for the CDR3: TGTTCCAGCAGCTTCCGGGGTGATGGCTACACCTTC.

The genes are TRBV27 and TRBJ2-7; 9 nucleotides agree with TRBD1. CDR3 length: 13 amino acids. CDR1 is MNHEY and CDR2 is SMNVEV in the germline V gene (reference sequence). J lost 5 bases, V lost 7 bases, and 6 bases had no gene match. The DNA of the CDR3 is TGTGCCAGCAAGAGGACAGGGGTAAACGAGCAGTACTTC. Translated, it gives CASKRTGVNEQYF.

The CDR3 reads CASSLCVKLDLGSTYNEQFF. CDR3 sequence (DNA): TGTGCCAGCAGCTTATGTGTCAAGCTGGACTTGGGGTCTACCTACAATGAGCAGTTCTTC. The rearrangement links TRBV7-4 to TRBJ2-1; weak D call: TRBD2 (5 bases). Between the trimmed V and J ends, which lost 2 bases and 2 bases, there was a span of 25 bases. CDR1 is SGHVT and CDR2 is SQSDAQ in the germline V gene. The CDR3 runs 20 residues.

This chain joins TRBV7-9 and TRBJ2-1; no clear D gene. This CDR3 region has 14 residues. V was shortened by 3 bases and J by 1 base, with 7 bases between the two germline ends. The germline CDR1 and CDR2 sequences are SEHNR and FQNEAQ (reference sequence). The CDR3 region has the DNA TGTGCCAGCAGCTTGCTAGTTTCCTACAATGAGCAGTTCTTC. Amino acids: CASSLLVSYNEQFF. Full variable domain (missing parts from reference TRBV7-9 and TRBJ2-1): DTGVSQNPRHKITKRGQNVTFRCDPISEHNRLYWYRQTLGQGPEFLTYFQNEAQLEKSRLLSDRFSAERPKGSFSTLEIQRTEQGDSAMYLCASSLLVSYNEQFFGPGTRLTVL.

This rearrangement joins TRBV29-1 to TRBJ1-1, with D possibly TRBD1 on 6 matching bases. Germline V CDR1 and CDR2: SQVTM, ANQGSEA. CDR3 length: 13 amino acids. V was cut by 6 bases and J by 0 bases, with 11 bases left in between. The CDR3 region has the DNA TGCAGCGTCTCGGGACACCTGAACACTGAAGCTTTCTTT. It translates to CSVSGHLNTEAFF.

The CDR3 reads CSVVGVRKNTEAFF. CDR3 sequence (DNA): TGCAGCGTTGTAGGGGTCCGCAAGAACACTGAAGCTTTCTTT. The V and J genes are TRBV29-1 and TRBJ1-1, with a tentative D call TRBD1 (5 bases). V was clipped by 4 bases and J by 1 base, with 13 bases between them. This CDR3 is built from 14 residues. From germline, CDR1 is SQVTM and CDR2 ANQGSEA.

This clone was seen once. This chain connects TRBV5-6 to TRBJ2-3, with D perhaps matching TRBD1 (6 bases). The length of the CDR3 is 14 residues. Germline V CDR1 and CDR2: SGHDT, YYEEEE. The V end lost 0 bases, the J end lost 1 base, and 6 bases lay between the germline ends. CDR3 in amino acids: CASSLAGGTDTQYF. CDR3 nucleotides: TGTGCCAGCAGCTTGGCAGGGGGCACAGATACGCAGTATTTT. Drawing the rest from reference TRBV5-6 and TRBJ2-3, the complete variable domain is DAGVTQSPTHLIKTRGQQVTLRCSPKSGHDTVSWYQQALGQGPQFIFQYYEEEERQRGNFPDRFSGHQFPNYSSELNVNALLLGDSALYLCASSLAGGTDTQYFGPGTRLTVL.